A single sample gave rise to the 9 T cell receptor beta chains below, sequenced in a study of graft-versus-host responses after intestinal transplantation. These TCRs' antigens remain unknown. Here immunoSEQ multiplex PCR was the method, and the copy in TCRdb shows in-frame clones only, minus some. The table has about 90,000 clones, 90% to 95% seen once; the top ten hold about 1%. The specimen comprised unstimulated CD8+ T cells sorted from spleen or lymph node cells, sampled before transplant. These receptors all stem from a human donor who was the organ donor for an intestinal transplant.

The DNA of the CDR3 is TGCGCCAGCAGCCAAGAAATGAGCCCCGGGGAGCTGTTTTTT. It translates to CASSQEMSPGELFF. V gene TRBV4-3 combines with J gene TRBJ2-2; D remains unclear. The CDR3 consists of 14 residues. Germline CDR1 reads LGHNA; CDR2 reads YSLEER. The V and J ends lost 0 bases and 6 bases respectively, with 8 bases between them.

The gene calls are TRBV11-2 and TRBJ2-5; tentative D call: TRBD1 (6 bases). The J call may be mistaken, given a closer DNA end match to TRBJ2-7. CDR3 size: 14 residues. The germline CDR1 and CDR2 sequences are SGHAT and FQNNGV. CDR3 sequence (DNA): TGTGCCAGCAGTTCTACAGGGTTGAGATACGAGCAGTACTTC. This gives the protein CASSSTGLRYEQYF.

This clone was detected once. The chain joins TRBV6-5 to TRBJ2-7, with D possibly being TRBD1 (5 bases). Germline V CDR1 and CDR2: MNHEY, SVGAGI. CDR3 length: 13 amino acids. V was pared by 2 bases and J by 3 bases, with 8 bases between. CDR3 nucleotides: TGTGCCAGCAGTTACGGGGCAGACTACGAGCAGTACTTC. Its protein product is CASSYGADYEQYF.

The sample holds one count of this clone. The CDR3 DNA sequence: TGTGCCAGCAGCTTCAGCGGGAGGGCCCCAAATGAGCAGTTCTTC. Protein product: CASSFSGRAPNEQFF. The chain joins TRBV7-3 to TRBJ2-1, with 10 nucleotides matching TRBD2. Germline trimming cut 3 bases from V and 7 bases from J; bases unmatched to any gene: 6. Germline values: CDR1 SGHTA, CDR2 FQGTGA. The CDR3 is 15 residues long.

The chain has TRBV6-5 and TRBJ2-2, with 10 bases fitting TRBD2. With V trimmed by 0 bases and J by 5 bases, 3 bases remained unmatched. This CDR3 contains 16 residues. CDR1 is MNHEY, CDR2 SVGAGI, per germline. The CDR3 reads CASSYSASGGTGELFF. CDR3 nucleotides: TGTGCCAGCAGTTACTCGGCTAGCGGGGGTACCGGGGAGCTGTTTTTT.

This sequence joins TRBV30 and TRBJ2-3, with D perhaps matching TRBD2 (5 bases). The V gene's germline CDR1 is GTSNPN and CDR2 SVGIG (reference sequence). The CDR3 runs 13 residues. Trimming left V 2 bases short and J 2 bases short, with 8 bases between. The CDR3 DNA follows: TGTGCCTGGAGTCCGGGGTCCACAGATACGCAGTATTTT. Its protein product is CAWSPGSTDTQYF.

CDR3 protein: CASSMGQLGYTF. CDR3 nucleotide sequence: TGTGCCAGCAGTATGGGACAGTTAGGCTACACCTTC. The chain uses TRBV7-9 and TRBJ1-2, with TRBD1 matching over 7 bases. The CDR3 covers 12 residues. Per the germline V gene, CDR1 is SEHNR and CDR2 is FQNEAQ (reference sequence). V shed 6 bases, J shed 8 bases, and the junction held 6 bases outside the gene matches.

The CDR3 nucleotides are TGTGCCAGCAGCTATATTGGACAGGGGGATCTCTACGAGCAGTACTTC. It encodes CASSYIGQGDLYEQYF. The chain is built from TRBV7-9 and TRBJ2-7; 10 bases fit TRBD1. This CDR3 region has 16 residues. Germline values: CDR1 SEHNR, CDR2 FQNEAQ (reference sequence). Losses at the gene ends were 4 bases for V and 3 bases for J; bases not matched to a gene: 9.

This clone appeared once. The genes are TRBV29-1 and TRBJ2-1; 7 bases agree with TRBD2. The CDR3 extends over 14 amino acids. V trimming: 7 bases; J trimming: 8 bases; junction bases outside the gene matches: 14. Germline V gives CDR1 SQVTM, CDR2 ANQGSEA. CDR3 protein: CSAPRGGRADEQFF. CDR3 DNA: TGCAGCGCCCCTAGGGGCGGGAGAGCGGATGAGCAGTTCTTC.